This T cell receptor beta chain was observed in a study of cytomegalovirus exposure and HLA in healthy donors. Study as a whole: Among the roughly 430 genotyped donors, about 81% were placed in the Caucasian-associated ancestry cluster.

The PCR was carried out with 60 Vbeta primers and 13 Jbeta primers. Per the authors' pipeline: Tens of millions of unique TCR beta chains, 9 million to 14 million shared, were counted in a later analysis. Sequencing was performed with immunoSEQ multiplex PCR; in TCRdb, only in-frame clones are kept and a portion is missing. Clonal size and the V and J genes are those of that table, whereas D and trimming came from the DNA. The sample lists about 32,000 clones, more than 65% occurring once. This CDR3 is built from 14 residues. Germline V gene lookup returns CDR1 LNHDA and CDR2 SQIVND (reference sequence). As for this clone: The junction and the germline gene differ at one end; a read error may be behind it.

The receptor's source is a woman aged 18-29 years in good health and CMV-seronegative. V is TRBV19 and J is TRBJ1-5; the D gene is possibly TRBD1 (6 bases). The specimen was PBMCs. Here the CDR3 reads CASTPDGQGQPQNF. The DNA for the CDR3 is TGTGCCAGTACCCCAGATGGGCAGGGGCAGCCCCAGAATTTT.